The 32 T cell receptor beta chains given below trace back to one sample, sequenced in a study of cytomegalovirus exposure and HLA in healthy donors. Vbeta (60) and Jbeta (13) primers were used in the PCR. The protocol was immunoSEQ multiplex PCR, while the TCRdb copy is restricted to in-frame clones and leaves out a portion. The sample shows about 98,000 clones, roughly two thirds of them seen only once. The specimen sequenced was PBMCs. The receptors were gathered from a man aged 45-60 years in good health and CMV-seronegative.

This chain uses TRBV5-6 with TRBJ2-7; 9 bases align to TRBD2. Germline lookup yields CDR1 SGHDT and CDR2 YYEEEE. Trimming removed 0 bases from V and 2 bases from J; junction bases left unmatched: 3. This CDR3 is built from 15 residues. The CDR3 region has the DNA TGTGCCAGCAGCTTGGTGGGACTAGCCGCCTACGAGCAGTACTTC. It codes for CASSLVGLAAYEQYF.

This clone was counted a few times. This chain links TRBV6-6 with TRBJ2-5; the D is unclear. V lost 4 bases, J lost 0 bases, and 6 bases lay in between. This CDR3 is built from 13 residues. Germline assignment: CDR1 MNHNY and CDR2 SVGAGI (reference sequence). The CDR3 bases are TGTGCCAGCAGTTCCGACTACCAAGAGACCCAGTACTTC. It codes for CASSSDYQETQYF.

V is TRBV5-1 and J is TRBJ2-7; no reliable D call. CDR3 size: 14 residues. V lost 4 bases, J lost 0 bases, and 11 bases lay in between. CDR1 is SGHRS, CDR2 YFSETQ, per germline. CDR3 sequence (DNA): TGCGCCAGCAGCCCGGAGAGTGCCTCCTACGAGCAGTACTTC. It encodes CASSPESASYEQYF.

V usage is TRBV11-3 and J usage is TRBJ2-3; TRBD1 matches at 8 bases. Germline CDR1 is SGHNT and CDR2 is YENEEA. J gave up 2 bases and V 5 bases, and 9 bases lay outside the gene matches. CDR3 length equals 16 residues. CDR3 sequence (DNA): TGTGCCAGCAGCCATGGACAGGGAAAAAACACAGATACGCAGTATTTT. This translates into CASSHGQGKNTDTQYF.

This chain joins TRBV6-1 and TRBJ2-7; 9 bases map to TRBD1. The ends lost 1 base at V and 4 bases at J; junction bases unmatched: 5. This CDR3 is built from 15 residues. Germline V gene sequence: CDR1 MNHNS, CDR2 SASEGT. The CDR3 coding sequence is TGTGCCAGCAGTGAAGAGGACAGGGGTGTGTACGAGCAGTACTTC. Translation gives CASSEEDRGVYEQYF.

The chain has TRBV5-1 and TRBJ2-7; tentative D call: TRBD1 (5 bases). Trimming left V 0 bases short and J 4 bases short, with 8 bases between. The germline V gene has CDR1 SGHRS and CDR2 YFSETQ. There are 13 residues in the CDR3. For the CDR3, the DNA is TGCGCCAGCAGCTTGGCCCAGGGATACGAGCAGTACTTC. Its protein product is CASSLAQGYEQYF.

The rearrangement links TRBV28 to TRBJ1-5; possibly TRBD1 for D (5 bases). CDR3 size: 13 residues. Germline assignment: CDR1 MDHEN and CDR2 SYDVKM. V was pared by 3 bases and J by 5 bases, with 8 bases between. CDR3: CASSFVGDQPQHF. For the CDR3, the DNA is TGTGCCAGCAGTTTTGTAGGGGATCAGCCCCAGCATTTT. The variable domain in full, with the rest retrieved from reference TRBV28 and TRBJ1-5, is DVKVTQSSRYLVKRTGEKVFLECVQDMDHENMFWYRQDPGLGLRLIYFSYDVKMKEKGDIPEGYSVSREKKERFSLILESASTNQTSMYLCASSFVGDQPQHFGDGTRLSIL.

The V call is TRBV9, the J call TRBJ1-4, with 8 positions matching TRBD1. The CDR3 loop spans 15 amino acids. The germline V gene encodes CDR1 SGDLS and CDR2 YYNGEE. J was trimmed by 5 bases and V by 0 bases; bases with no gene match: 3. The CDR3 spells CASSVGWTGNEKLFF. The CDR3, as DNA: TGTGCCAGCAGCGTAGGTTGGACAGGGAATGAAAAACTGTTTTTT.

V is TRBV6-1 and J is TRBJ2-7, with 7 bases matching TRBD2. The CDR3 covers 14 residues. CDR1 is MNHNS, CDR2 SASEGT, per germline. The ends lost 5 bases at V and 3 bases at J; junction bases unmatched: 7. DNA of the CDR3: TGTGCCAGCAGTAATTGGACTAGATACTACGAGCAGTACTTC. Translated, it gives CASSNWTRYYEQYF.

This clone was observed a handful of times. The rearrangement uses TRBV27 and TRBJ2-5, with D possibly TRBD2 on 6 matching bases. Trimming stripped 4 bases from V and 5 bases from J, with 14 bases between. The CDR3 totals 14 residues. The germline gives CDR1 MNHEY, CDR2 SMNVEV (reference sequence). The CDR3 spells CASSSRDGRETQYF. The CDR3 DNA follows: TGTGCCAGCAGTTCGCGGGACGGGCGGGAGACCCAGTACTTC.

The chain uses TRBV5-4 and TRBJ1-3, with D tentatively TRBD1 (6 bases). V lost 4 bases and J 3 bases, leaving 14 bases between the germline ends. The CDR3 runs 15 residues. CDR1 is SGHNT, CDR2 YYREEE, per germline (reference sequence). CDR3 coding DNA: TGTGCCAGCAGCCTTAACAGGGTTAGTGGAAACACCATATATTTT. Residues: CASSLNRVSGNTIYF.

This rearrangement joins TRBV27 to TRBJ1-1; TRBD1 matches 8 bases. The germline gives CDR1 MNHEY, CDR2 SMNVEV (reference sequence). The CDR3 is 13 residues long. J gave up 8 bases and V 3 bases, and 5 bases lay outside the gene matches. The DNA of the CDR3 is TGTGCCAGCAGTTTCCAGGGGGCGCAGGAAGCTTTCTTT. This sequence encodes CASSFQGAQEAFF.

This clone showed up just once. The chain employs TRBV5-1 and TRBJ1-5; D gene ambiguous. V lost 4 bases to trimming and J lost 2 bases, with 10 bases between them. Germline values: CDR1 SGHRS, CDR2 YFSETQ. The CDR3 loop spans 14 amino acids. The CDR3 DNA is TGCGCCAGCAGCGAGGGAAATGGCAATCAGCCCCAGCATTTT. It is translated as CASSEGNGNQPQHF.

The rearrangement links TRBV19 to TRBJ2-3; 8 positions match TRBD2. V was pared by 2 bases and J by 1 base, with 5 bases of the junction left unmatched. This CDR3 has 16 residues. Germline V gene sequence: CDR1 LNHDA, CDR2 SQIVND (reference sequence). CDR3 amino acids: CASSISSGRGTDTQYF. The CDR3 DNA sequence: TGTGCCAGTAGTATATCCAGCGGGAGAGGCACAGATACGCAGTATTTT.

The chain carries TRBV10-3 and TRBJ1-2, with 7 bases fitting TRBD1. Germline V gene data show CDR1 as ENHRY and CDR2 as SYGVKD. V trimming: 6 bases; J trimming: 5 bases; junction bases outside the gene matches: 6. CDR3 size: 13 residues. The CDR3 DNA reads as TGTGCCATCAGCACCGACAGGGAGTATGGCTACACCTTC. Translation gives CAISTDREYGYTF.

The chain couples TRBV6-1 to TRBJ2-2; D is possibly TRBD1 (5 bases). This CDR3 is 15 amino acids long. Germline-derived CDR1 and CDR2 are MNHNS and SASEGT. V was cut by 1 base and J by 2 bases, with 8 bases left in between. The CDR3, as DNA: TGTGCCAGCAGTGAAGGGGGCCCCAACACCGGGGAGCTGTTTTTT. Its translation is CASSEGGPNTGELFF.

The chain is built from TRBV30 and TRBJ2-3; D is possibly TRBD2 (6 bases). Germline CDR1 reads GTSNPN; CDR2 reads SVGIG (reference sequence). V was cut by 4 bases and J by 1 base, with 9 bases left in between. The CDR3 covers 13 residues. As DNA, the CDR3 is TGTGCCTGGAAGGTAGCGGGCACAGATACGCAGTATTTT. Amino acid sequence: CAWKVAGTDTQYF.

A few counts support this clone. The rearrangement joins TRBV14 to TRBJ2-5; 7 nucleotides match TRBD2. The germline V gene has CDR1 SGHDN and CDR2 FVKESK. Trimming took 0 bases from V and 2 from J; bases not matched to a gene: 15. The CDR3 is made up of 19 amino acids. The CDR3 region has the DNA TGTGCCAGCAGCCAAGATTATCGAGCGGGAAGGGGACTTCAAGAGACCCAGTACTTC. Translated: CASSQDYRAGRGLQETQYF.

CDR3 amino acids: CATSTDRVVGQPQHF. CDR3 bases: TGTGCCACCAGCACTGACAGGGTCGTAGGTCAGCCCCAGCATTTT. The V gene is TRBV15, the J gene TRBJ1-5; 7 nucleotides align to TRBD1. The CDR3 runs 15 residues. The J segment lost 6 bases and the V segment lost 4 bases, leaving 9 bases of the junction unmatched. CDR1 and CDR2 from the germline V gene are LNHNV and YYDKDF (reference sequence).

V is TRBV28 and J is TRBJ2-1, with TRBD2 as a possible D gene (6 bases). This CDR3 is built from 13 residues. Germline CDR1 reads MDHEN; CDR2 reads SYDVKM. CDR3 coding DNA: TGTGCGGTGGGGGGAGTCCCCCCCAATGAGCAGTTCTTC. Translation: CAVGGVPPNEQFF.

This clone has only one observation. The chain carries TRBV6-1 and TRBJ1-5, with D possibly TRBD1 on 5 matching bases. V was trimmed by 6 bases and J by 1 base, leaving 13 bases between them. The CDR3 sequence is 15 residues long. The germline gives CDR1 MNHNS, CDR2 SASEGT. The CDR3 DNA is TGTGCCAGCAGGGAACAGGAATGGAGCAATCAGCCCCAGCATTTT. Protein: CASREQEWSNQPQHF.

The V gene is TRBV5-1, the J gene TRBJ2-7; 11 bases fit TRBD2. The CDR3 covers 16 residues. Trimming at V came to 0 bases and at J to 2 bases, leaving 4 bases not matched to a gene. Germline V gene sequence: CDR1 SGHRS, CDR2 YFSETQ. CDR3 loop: CASSLVTSGGPYEQYF. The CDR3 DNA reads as TGCGCCAGCAGCTTGGTCACTAGCGGGGGCCCCTACGAGCAGTACTTC.

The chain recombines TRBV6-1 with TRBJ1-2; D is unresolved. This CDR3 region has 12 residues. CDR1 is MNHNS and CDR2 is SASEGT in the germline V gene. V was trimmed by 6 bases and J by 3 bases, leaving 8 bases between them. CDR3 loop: CASSNNYYGYTF. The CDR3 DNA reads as TGTGCCAGCAGCAACAATTACTATGGCTACACCTTC.

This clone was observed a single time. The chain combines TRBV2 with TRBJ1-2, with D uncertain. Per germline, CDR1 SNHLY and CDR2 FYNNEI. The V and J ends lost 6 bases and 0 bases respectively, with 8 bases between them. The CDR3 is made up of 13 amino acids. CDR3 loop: CASSEQANYGYTF. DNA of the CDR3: TGTGCCAGCAGCGAGCAGGCTAACTATGGCTACACCTTC.

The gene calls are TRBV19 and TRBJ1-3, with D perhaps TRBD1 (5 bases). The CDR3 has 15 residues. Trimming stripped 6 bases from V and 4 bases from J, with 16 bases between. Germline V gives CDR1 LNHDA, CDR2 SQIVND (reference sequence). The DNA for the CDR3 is TGTGCCAGTAGAGCGGGACCGGGATTCGGAAACACCATATATTTT. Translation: CASRAGPGFGNTIYF. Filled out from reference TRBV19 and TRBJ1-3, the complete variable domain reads DGGITQSPKYLFRKEGQNVTLSCEQNLNHDAMYWYRQDPGQGLRLIYYSQIVNDFQKGDIAEGYSVSREKKESFPLTVTSAQKNPTAFYLCASRAGPGFGNTIYFGEGSWLTVV.

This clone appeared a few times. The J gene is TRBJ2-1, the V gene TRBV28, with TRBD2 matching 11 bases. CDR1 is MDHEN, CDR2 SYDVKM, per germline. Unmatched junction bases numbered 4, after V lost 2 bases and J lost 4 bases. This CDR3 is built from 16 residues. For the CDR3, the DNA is TGTGCCAGCAGTTTACCAGGACTAGCGGGTTACAATGAGCAGTTCTTC. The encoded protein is CASSLPGLAGYNEQFF. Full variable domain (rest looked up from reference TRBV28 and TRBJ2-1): DVKVTQSSRYLVKRTGEKVFLECVQDMDHENMFWYRQDPGLGLRLIYFSYDVKMKEKGDIPEGYSVSREKKERFSLILESASTNQTSMYLCASSLPGLAGYNEQFFGPGTRLTVL.

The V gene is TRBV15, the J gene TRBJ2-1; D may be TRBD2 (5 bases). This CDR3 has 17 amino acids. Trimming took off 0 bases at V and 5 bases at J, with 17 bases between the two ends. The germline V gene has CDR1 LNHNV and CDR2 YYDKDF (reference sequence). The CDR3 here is CATSRDSAVRVDNEQFF. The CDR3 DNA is TGTGCCACCAGCAGAGATAGCGCCGTTCGGGTAGACAATGAGCAGTTCTTC.

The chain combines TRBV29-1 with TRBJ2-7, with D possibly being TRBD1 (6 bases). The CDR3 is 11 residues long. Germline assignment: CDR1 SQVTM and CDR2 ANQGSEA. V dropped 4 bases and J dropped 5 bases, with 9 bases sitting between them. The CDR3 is CSVAYRDEQYF. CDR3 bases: TGCAGCGTTGCCTACAGGGACGAGCAGTACTTC.

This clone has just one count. CDR3 sequence reads: CASSLRGTKAYEQYF. The CDR3 nucleotides are TGTGCCAGCAGTTTACGGGGGACGAAGGCCTACGAGCAGTACTTC. The gene calls are TRBV27 and TRBJ2-7; D possibly corresponds to TRBD2 (6 bases). The CDR3 length is 15 residues. Germline CDR1 MNHEY, CDR2 SMNVEV (reference sequence). Trimming left V 2 bases short and J 2 bases short, with 13 bases between.

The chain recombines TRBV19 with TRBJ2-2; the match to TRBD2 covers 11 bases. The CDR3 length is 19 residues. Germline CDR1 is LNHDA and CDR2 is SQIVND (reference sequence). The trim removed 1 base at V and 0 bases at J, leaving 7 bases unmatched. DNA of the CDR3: TGTGCCAGTAGTATAGGAGGGGCTAGCGGGAGGCCGAACACCGGGGAGCTGTTTTTT. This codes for CASSIGGASGRPNTGELFF. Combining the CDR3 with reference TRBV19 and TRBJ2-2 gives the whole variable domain DGGITQSPKYLFRKEGQNVTLSCEQNLNHDAMYWYRQDPGQGLRLIYYSQIVNDFQKGDIAEGYSVSREKKESFPLTVTSAQKNPTAFYLCASSIGGASGRPNTGELFFGEGSRLTVL.

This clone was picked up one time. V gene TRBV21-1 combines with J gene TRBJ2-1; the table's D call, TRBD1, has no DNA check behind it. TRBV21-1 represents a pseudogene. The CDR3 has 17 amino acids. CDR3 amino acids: CASSKERDGTVYNEQFF. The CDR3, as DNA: TGTGCCAGCAGCAAAGAAAGAGACGGGACAGTCTACAATGAGCAGTTCTTC.

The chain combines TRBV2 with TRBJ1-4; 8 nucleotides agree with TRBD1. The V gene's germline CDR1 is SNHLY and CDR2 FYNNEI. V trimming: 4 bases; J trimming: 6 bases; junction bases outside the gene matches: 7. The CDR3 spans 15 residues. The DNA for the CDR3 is TGTGCCAGCAGTGTTCAGGACAGGGCTGATGAAAAACTGTTTTTT. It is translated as CASSVQDRADEKLFF. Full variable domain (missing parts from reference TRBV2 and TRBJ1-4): EPEVTQTPSHQVTQMGQEVILRCVPISNHLYFYWYRQILGQKVEFLVSFYNNEISEKSEIFDDQFSVERPDGSNFTLKIRSTKLEDSAMYFCASSVQDRADEKLFFGSGTQLSVL.